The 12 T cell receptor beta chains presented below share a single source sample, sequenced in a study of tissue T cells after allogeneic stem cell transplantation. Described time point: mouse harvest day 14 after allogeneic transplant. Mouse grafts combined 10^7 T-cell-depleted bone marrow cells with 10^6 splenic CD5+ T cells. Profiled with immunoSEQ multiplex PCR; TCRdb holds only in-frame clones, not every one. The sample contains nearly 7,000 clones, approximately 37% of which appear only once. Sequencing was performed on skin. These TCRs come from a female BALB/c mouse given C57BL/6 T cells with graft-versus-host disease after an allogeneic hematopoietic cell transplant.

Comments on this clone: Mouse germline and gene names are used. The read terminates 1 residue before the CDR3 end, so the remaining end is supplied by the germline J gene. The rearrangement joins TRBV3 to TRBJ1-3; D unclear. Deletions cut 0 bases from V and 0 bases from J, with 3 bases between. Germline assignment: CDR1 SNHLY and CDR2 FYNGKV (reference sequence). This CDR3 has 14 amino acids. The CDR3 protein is CASSLAHSGNTLYF. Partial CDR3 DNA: TGTGCCAGCAGCTTAGCACATTCTGGAAATACGCTCTAT.

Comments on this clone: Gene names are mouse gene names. The covered CDR3 bases are TGTGCAAGCAGCCAGAGGAACAGCCAAGACACCCAGTAC. Translating gives CASSQRNSQDTQY. The full CDR3 reads CASSQRNSQDTQYF. The chain employs TRBV16 and TRBJ2-5; D gene ambiguous. The observed sequence ends 1 residue before the CDR3 terminus, with the missing tail filled in from the germline J gene. The CDR3 totals 14 residues. Per the germline V gene, CDR1 is SGHSA and CDR2 is FRNQAP. V was shortened by 5 bases and J by 2 bases, with 11 bases between the two germline ends.

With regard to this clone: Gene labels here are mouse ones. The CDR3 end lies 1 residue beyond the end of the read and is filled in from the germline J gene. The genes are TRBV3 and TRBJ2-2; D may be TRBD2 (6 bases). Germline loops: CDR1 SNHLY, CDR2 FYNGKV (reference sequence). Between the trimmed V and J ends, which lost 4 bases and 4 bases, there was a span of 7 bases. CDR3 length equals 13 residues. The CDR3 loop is CASSSGGTGQLYF. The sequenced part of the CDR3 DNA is TGTGCCAGCAGCTCGGGGGGCACCGGGCAGCTCTAC.

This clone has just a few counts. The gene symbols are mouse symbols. The DNA read from the CDR3 is TGTGCCAGCAGTTCAGGGGGAAACACAGAAGTCTTC. The encoded protein is CASSSGGNTEVF. The entire CDR3 protein reads CASSSGGNTEVFF. J is TRBJ1-1 and V is TRBV26; 7 bases are a match to TRBD1. From the germline J gene comes the end of the CDR3, since the read stops 1 residue before it. CDR3 size: 13 residues. Germline lookup yields CDR1 KGHPV and CDR2 FQNQEV (reference sequence). Trimming took 5 bases from V and 1 from J; bases not matched to a gene: 1.

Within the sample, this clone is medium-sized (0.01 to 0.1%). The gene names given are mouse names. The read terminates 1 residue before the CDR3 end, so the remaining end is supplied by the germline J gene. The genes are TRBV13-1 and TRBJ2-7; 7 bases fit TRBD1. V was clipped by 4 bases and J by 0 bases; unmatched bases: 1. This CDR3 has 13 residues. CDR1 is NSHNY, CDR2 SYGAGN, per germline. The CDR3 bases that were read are TGTGCCAGCAGTCCAGGGGGCTCCTATGAACAGTAC. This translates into CASSPGGSYEQY. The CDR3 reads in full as CASSPGGSYEQYF.

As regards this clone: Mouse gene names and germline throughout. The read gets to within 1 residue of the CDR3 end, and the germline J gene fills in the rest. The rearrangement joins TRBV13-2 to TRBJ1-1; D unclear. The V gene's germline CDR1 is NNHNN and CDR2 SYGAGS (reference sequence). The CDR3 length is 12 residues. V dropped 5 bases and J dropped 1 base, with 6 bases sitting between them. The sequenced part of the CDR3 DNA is TGTGCCAGCGGAAGGCAAAACACAGAAGTCTTC. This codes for CASGRQNTEVF. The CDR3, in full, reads CASGRQNTEVFF.

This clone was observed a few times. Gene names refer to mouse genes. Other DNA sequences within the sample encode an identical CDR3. The CDR3 DNA, read in part, is TGTGCCAGCAGTCTTCAGGGCTCTAGTGCAGAAACGCTGTAT. This translates into CASSLQGSSAETLY. The whole CDR3 protein is CASSLQGSSAETLYF. V gene TRBV26 combines with J gene TRBJ2-3; tentative D call: TRBD1 (5 bases). The read gets to within 1 residue of the CDR3 end, and the germline J gene fills in the rest. Germline loops: CDR1 KGHPV, CDR2 FQNQEV (reference sequence). This CDR3 comprises 15 residues. Trimming pared 3 bases from V and 0 bases from J, leaving 10 bases between.

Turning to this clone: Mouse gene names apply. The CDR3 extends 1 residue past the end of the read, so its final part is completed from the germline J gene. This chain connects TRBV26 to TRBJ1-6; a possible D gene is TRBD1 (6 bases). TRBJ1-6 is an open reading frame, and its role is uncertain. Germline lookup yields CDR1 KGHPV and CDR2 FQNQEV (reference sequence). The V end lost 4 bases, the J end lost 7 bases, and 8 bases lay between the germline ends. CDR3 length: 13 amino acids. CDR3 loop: CASSPQGNSPLYF. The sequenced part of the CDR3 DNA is TGTGCCAGCAGTCCACAGGGAAATTCGCCCCTCTAC.

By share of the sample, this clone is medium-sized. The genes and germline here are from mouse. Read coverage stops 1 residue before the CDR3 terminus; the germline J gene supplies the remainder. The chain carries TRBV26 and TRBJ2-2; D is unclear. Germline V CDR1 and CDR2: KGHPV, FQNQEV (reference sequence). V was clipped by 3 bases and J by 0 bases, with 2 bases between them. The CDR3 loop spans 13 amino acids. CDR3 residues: CASSLANTGQLYF. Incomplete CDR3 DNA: TGTGCCAGCAGTCTAGCAAACACCGGGCAGCTCTAC.

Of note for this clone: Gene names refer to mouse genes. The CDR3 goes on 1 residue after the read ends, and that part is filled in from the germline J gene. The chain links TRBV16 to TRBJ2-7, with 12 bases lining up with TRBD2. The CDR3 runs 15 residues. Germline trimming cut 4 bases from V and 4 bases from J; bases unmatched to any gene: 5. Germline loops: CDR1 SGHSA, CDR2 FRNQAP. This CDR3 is CASSSQDWGGYEQYF. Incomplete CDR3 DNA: TGTGCAAGCAGCTCCCAGGACTGGGGGGGGTATGAACAGTAC.

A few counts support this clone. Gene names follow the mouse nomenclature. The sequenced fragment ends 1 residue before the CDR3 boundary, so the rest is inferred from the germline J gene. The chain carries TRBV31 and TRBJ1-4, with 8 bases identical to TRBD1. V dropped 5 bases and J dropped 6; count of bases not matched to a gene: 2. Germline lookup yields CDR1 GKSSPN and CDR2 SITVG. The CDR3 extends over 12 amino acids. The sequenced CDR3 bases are TGTGCCTGGGGACAGGGCGACGAAAGATTATTT. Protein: CAWGQGDERLF. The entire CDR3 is CAWGQGDERLFF.

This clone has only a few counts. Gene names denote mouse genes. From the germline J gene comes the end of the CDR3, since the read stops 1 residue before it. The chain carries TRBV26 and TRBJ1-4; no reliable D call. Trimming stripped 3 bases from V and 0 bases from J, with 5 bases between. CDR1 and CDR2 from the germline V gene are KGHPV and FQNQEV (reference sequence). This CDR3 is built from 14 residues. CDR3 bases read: TGTGCCAGCAGTCTAAGGATTTCCAACGAAAGATTATTT. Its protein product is CASSLRISNERLF. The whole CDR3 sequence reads CASSLRISNERLFF.